The clone carrying this T cell receptor beta chain is medium-sized by frequency. The CDR3 length is 14 residues. The germline V gene has CDR1 SQVTM and CDR2 ANQGSEA. The entry originates in a study of CXCR3-negative and CXCR3-positive naive CD8 T cells. It was by 5' RACE with UMI labels that the TRB cDNA libraries were prepared. TCRdb re-called the 5' RACE reads and shows each CDR3 protein once, DNA omitted. In total, the table holds 65,000 to 95,000 distinct CDR3 sequences. J is TRBJ1-2 and V is TRBV29-1; the TRBD1 assignment by TCRdb is unverifiable without DNA. The material sequenced was naive CXCR3- CD8+ T cells from blood. Subset indicated: CD45RO-CCR7+CD27+CD95- naive CD8+ T cells lacking CXCR3 (TNR3-). The clonotype originates from a human donor in good health. Some clones in this sample may be carry-over from other donors' samples. CDR3 sequence reads: CSVEESDRDYGYTF.